These T cell receptor beta chains were read from a single sample in a study of shared clonotypes between healthy human individuals. Sequenced by immunoSEQ multiplex PCR; TCRdb stores in-frame clones only, minus some. Of fewer than 350,000 clones listed, around nine tenths were seen once; the top ten hold roughly 17%. Sequences were obtained from memory CD8+ T cells sorted from blood. Every receptor here comes from a man aged 18 to 29 in good health. The CDR3 runs from the conserved cysteine through the conserved F or W. A D gene is named only where the DNA matches it firmly. Clone size, where shown, is once, few, many, or a class for clones that have expanded.

size,V,J,D,DNA,CDR3
.,TRBV4-1,TRBJ1-2,.,TGCGCCAGCAGCCACACACAGGGCGTAGTTAACTATGGCTACACCTTC,CASSHTQGVVNYGYTF
.,TRBV5-1,TRBJ1-1,.,TGCGCCAGCAGCTTGGTTCCAGGGAGGGTTATGAACACTGAAGCTTTCTTT,CASSLVPGRVMNTEAFF
.,TRBV6-5,TRBJ2-7,TRBD2,TGTGCCAGCAGTTACTCGGGCGGGAGGGCCTACGAGCAGTACTTC,CASSYSGGRAYEQYF
.,TRBV27,TRBJ1-1,.,TGTGCCAGCAGTCCCTTGGGCCTTTACACTGAAGCTTTCTTT,CASSPLGLYTEAFF
once,TRBV7-9,TRBJ1-4,TRBD1,TGTGCCAGCAGCTTAGAGGAGGACAGGGAGAGAAGAAAACTGTTTTTT,CASSLEEDRERRKLFF
.,TRBV2,TRBJ1-1,.,TGTGCCAGCAGTGTTGATTCGCCTGAAGCTTTCTTT,CASSVDSPEAFF
.,TRBV30,TRBJ1-4,.,TGTGCCTGGAGGGTAGAGGGTGAAAAACTGTTTTTT,CAWRVEGEKLFF
.,TRBV7-2,TRBJ2-7,.,TGTGCCAGCAGCCCGTGGTCGTACGAGCAGTACTTC,CASSPWSYEQYF
.,TRBV7-2,TRBJ2-7,.,TGTGCCAGCAGCTTAGATGGCGGCTACGAGCAGTACTTC,CASSLDGGYEQYF
.,TRBV6-1,TRBJ2-7,TRBD2,TGTGCCAGCACAACCAAAGCGGGGGGGACCTACGAGCAGTACTTC,CASTTKAGGTYEQYF
.,TRBV29-1,TRBJ1-1,.,TGCAGCGTGATGATTGGGACACAGAACACTGAAGCTTTCTTT,CSVMIGTQNTEAFF
.,TRBV10-2,TRBJ2-2,.,TGCGCCAGCAGTGTGTACACCGGGGAGCTGTTTTTT,CASSVYTGELFF
.,TRBV7-2,TRBJ2-2,.,TGTGCCAGCAGCTTAGCGCGGACAGAGGGCAAGAGAAGGGCCGGGGAGCTGTTTTTT,CASSLARTEGKRRAGELFF
.,TRBV10-2,TRBJ2-2,TRBD1,TGCGCCAGCACTGAGGACAGGGGTATCACCGGGGAGCTGTTTTTT,CASTEDRGITGELFF
.,TRBV6-4,TRBJ2-7,TRBD2,TGTGCCCTGGGGGACAGGGGACTAGCGGGCTCCTACGAGCAGTACTTC,CALGDRGLAGSYEQYF
once,TRBV28,TRBJ2-3,.,TGTGCCAGCAGTTTTTCTGGGGACACAGATACGCAGTATTTT,CASSFSGDTDTQYF
.,TRBV13,TRBJ2-7,TRBD1,TGTGCCAGCAGCTCCACAGACAGGGTCTACGAGCAGTACTTC,CASSSTDRVYEQYF
many,TRBV5-6,TRBJ1-1,TRBD1,TGTGCCAGCAGCTCCAACCGGGACAGGGTCGGGGCTTTCTTT,CASSSNRDRVGAFF
.,TRBV5-4,TRBJ1-1,.,TGTGCCAGCAGCTCTGGAATGGCATCTGAAGCTTTCTTT,CASSSGMASEAFF
once,TRBV7-9,TRBJ2-3,.,TGTGCCAGCAGCTCCCCCGGGGGAAGCACAGATACGCAGTATTTT,CASSSPGGSTDTQYF
.,TRBV28,TRBJ2-1,.,TGTGCCAGCAGCTACAATGAGCAGTTCTTC,CASSYNEQFF
.,TRBV27,TRBJ2-1,.,TGTGCCAGCAGTTCCCACACAGGGAGGTCTACCTTCAATGAGCAGTTCTTC,CASSSHTGRSTFNEQFF
.,TRBV29-1,TRBJ2-7,.,TGCAGCGTTGAAGAAGTAGGGGCCTCCTACGAGCAGTACTTC,CSVEEVGASYEQYF
.,TRBV7-8,TRBJ2-7,.,TGTGCCAGCAGCTTATTTAGGGGAATTGACGAGCAGTACTTC,CASSLFRGIDEQYF
once,TRBV6-5,TRBJ2-7,TRBD1,TGTGCCAGCAGTTCGACAGGGGAGGCCTACGAGCAGTACTTC,CASSSTGEAYEQYF
.,TRBV11-2,TRBJ2-7,.,TGTGCCAGCAGCTTAGACTGGGACAACAACTACGAGCAGTACTTC,CASSLDWDNNYEQYF
.,TRBV6-1,TRBJ1-1,.,TGTGCCAGCAGTGAACTAATATTGAACACTGAAGCTTTCTTT,CASSELILNTEAFF
once,TRBV7-8,TRBJ1-4,.,TGTGCCAGCAGTCGAGAGGGTGTGGAGAATGAAAAACTGTTTTTT,CASSREGVENEKLFF
.,TRBV2,TRBJ2-1,TRBD2,TGTGCCAGCACCCCGACCCGGACAGAATTTAGCGGGAGGCCCGGCGAGCAGTTCTTC,CASTPTRTEFSGRPGEQFF
.,TRBV7-2,TRBJ2-4,.,TGTGCCAGCAGCTTACGGGACAAAAACATTCAGTACTTC,CASSLRDKNIQYF
.,TRBV5-6,TRBJ2-2,.,TGTGCCAGCAGCCTCGGGACGGACCGTGGTACCGGGGAGCTGTTTTTT,CASSLGTDRGTGELFF
.,TRBV11-2,TRBJ2-1,.,TGTGCCAGCAGCTCCCTCGAGAATGAGCAGTTCTTC,CASSSLENEQFF
.,TRBV7-2,TRBJ2-3,.,TGTGCCAGCAGCCAAGAAAGCACAGATACGCAGTATTTT,CASSQESTDTQYF
few,TRBV9,TRBJ2-1,TRBD1,TGTGCCAGCAATCAAGACCACAGGGGTTTCAATGAGCAGTTCTTC,CASNQDHRGFNEQFF
few,TRBV25-1,TRBJ1-2,.,TGTGCCAGCAGGGGTGTGTCGTTAGCCGAGGAGGACTACACCTTC,CASRGVSLAEEDYTF
.,TRBV7-9,TRBJ2-7,.,TGTGCCAGCAGCTTAGAAGCAAACGAGCAGTACTTC,CASSLEANEQYF
.,TRBV11-2,TRBJ1-1,.,TGTGCCAGCAGCTTAGTATCGGGGAACACTGAAGCTTTCTTT,CASSLVSGNTEAFF
.,TRBV5-4,TRBJ2-4,TRBD2,TGTGCCAGCAGCTTGGTTGGACTAGCGTCGTCCAAAAACATTCAGTACTTC,CASSLVGLASSKNIQYF
.,TRBV4-1,TRBJ1-1,.,TGCGCCAGCAGCCAGTCCGGCCAGGGGAACACTGAAGCTTTCTTT,CASSQSGQGNTEAFF
.,TRBV4-1,TRBJ2-7,.,TGCGCCAGCAGCCTCTCCAACCGGGGACCTGACGAGCAGTACTTC,CASSLSNRGPDEQYF
.,TRBV27,TRBJ2-7,.,TGTGCCAGCAGTTTATCGACTAGTCTCCACGAGCAGTACTTC,CASSLSTSLHEQYF
.,TRBV7-9,TRBJ2-7,.,TGTGCCAGCAGCTACAACGTGCCGGGACATGAGCAGTACTTC,CASSYNVPGHEQYF
.,TRBV9,TRBJ2-7,.,TGTGCCAGCAGCTTAGGGACTGACACCCGTTACGAGCAGTACTTC,CASSLGTDTRYEQYF
.,TRBV11-2,TRBJ2-7,TRBD1,TGTGCCAGCAGTTCAGGCCTACAGGGGAACTACGAGCAGTACTTC,CASSSGLQGNYEQYF
once,TRBV4-1,TRBJ2-1,.,TGCGCCAGCAGCCCGAGTGGTTTCTCCTACAATGAGCAGTTCTTC,CASSPSGFSYNEQFF
.,TRBV7-2,TRBJ2-7,.,TGTGCCAGCAGCCTTTCTTACGAGCAGTACTTC,CASSLSYEQYF
once,TRBV19,TRBJ2-7,TRBD1,TGTGCCAGTAGTATGGGACAGGGGTTCTTCTACGAGCAGTACTTC,CASSMGQGFFYEQYF
.,TRBV5-4,TRBJ1-2,.,TGTGCCAGCACCCGTTCCGAGACACCAGTAAATGGCTACACCTTC,CASTRSETPVNGYTF
.,TRBV9,TRBJ2-1,.,TGTGCCAGCAGCGTAAGTGGAGACAATGAGCAGTTCTTC,CASSVSGDNEQFF
.,TRBV5-1,TRBJ2-3,TRBD1,TGCGCCAGCAGCCAATCCCTTGGGGCGGGGACAGGGGTTGAAGATACGCAGTATTTT,CASSQSLGAGTGVEDTQYF
.,TRBV10-2,TRBJ2-5,.,TGCGCCAGCAGTGACGGACAGTCAATCGTGGAGACCCAGTACTTC,CASSDGQSIVETQYF
.,TRBV5-5,TRBJ2-1,TRBD2,TGTGCCAGCAGCTTGGGGGAGGGCCTTGAGCAGTTCTTC,CASSLGEGLEQFF
.,TRBV28,TRBJ1-5,TRBD1,TGTGCCAGCAGTTTTACGCAGGGGGCGATCGTAAATCAGCCCCAGCATTTT,CASSFTQGAIVNQPQHF
.,TRBV4-1,TRBJ2-2,.,TGCGCCAGCAGCCAAATCGGGGAGCTGTTTTTT,CASSQIGELFF